Below, one T cell receptor (beta chain) is given with its context. Its antigen specificity is not known. Nothing much larger sits one base from this clone, and base qualities are not available. Per the publication, the time point label means: healthy volunteer bleed at 6 weeks. Unfractionated whole blood was collected in Tempus Blood RNA tubes, and total RNA was extracted from that blood. A handful of healthy volunteers were used as TCR sequencing controls and were bled at day 0, 2 weeks and 6 weeks. The protocol used for the library was RACE. Sequencing was carried out with a NextSeq 500. During library preparation, unique molecular identifiers were attached to individual cDNA molecules so that TCRs could be counted quantitatively and reproducibly. Per the authors' processing: The median number of TCRs per sample was 95,638, ranging from roughly 23,224 to 700,000. The Decombinator software suite was used to annotate the V, J and CDR3 of the TCR reads. For PS versus PT1 abundance plots, all samples were subsampled to the same number of TCRs (28,000). TCRs were defined as expanded if absent before sensitization and observed at least eight times at the 2-week time point. TCRdb's own reprocessing of the public reads used fastp at Q25 and MiXCR and kept productive beta chains. Rows are unified per CDR3 protein, each entry keeping the most common DNA and genes. The V and J calls reflect TCRdb's pipeline rather than the authors' work. For this sample the table gives approximately 84,000 distinct CDR3 sequences, of which approximately 8.6% were detected only once. The top ten hold over 1.5% of the sample.

The sample originates from a study of human T cells and chemical hapten exposure (dated by TCRdb to about 2021). A note on the overall study: Libraries were pooled for sequencing, and per-sample TCR yields varied mainly because of small differences in library volumes within the pool. In alopecia patients, the study followed how the peripheral blood TCR repertoire changed in vivo over primary and secondary sensitization to diphenylcyclopropenone (DPC), a hapten. From each blood RNA sample, both TCR alpha and TCR beta chains were sequenced.

Broad study findings and their caveats: DPC sensitization did not change the number of TCRs with a frequency above 1 in 1000, and there was no evidence of changes in global repertoire structure. After repeated subsampling, changes were observed in the strength of the expansion versus patch-test correlation and in the threshold at which the correlation became significant.

The CDR3 runs 12 amino acids, cysteine and phenylalanine included. Of all the DNA, just the CDR3 is kept, 36 bases in frame from base 1. CDR1 and CDR2 are drawn from the germline V gene (reference sequence): WNHNN, SYGVQD. V sheds 8 bases and J sheds 4 bases, leaving 8 bases between their ends. The chain was built from TRBV10-1 and TRBJ2-2, with the D gene not confidently named. Material for sequencing was whole blood. The clonotype comes from a male donor in good health. Some clones in this sample may be carry-over from other donors' samples. The DNA sequence is TGCGCCAGCTCGGGTTCCACCGGGGAGCTGTTTTTT. This is translated as CASSGSTGELFF.